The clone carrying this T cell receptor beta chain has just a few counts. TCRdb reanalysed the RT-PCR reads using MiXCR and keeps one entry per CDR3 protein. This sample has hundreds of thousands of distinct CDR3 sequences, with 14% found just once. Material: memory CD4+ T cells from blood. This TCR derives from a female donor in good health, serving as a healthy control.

The CDR3 loop is CASRAAGMNTEAFF. The CDR3 bases are TGCGCCAGCAGGGCTGCCGGGATGAACACTGAAGCTTTCTTT. J is TRBJ1-1 and V is TRBV5-1; D unresolved. Per germline, CDR1 SGHRS and CDR2 YFSETQ. The CDR3 is made up of 14 amino acids. V dropped 5 bases and J dropped 0 bases, with 11 bases sitting between them.